This T cell receptor (beta chain) came from a study of Ad26.COV2.S vaccination and SARS-CoV-2 variants (dated by TCRdb to the early 2020s). Study-level background: Vaccine-arm donors came from COV1001, a multicentre, randomized, double-blind, placebo-controlled phase I-IIa trial of Ad26.COV2.S in healthy adults. Ad26.COV2.S was administered intramuscularly at 5 x 10^10 or 1 x 10^11 viral particles, either as a single shot or as two shots given 56 days apart. Sequencing of the TCRbeta repertoire served to evaluate the specificity and breadth of SARS-CoV-2-reactive T cell receptors following Ad26.COV2.S vaccination. The TCR-sequenced set comprised around 30 samples: around 20 Ad26.COV2.S vaccine recipients, 5 placebo recipients and 8 SARS-CoV-2 convalescent individuals. Trial participants were randomized into five groups of five: low-dose or high-dose Ad26.COV2.S given once or twice, or placebo on both occasions. Blinding of investigators to trial group allocation was maintained during experiments and outcome assessment.

Counted from cysteine to phenylalanine, this CDR3 has 14 amino acids. The sequence is cut down to CDR3 DNA, 42 bases in frame from base 1. For CDR1 and CDR2, the germline V gene (reference sequence) lists LNHDA and SQIVND. V loses 3 bases of germline sequence and J loses 6 bases, and the interval between the two ends is 11 bases. Summary of the overall study and its limitations: Vaccine and placebo recipients had comparable non-spike TCR breadth, which fits with the vaccine containing only spike. According to the authors, total T cell responses may have been underestimated by the TCR breadth and depth analyses. Comparing responses between vaccine doses or regimens was not something the study was powered to do. Higher spike-specific TCR breadth was observed in Ad26.COV2.S recipients than in placebo recipients (P = 0.0014). After vaccination, substantial breadth of spike-specific CD8+ and CD4+ T cell responses was reported.

The treatment or condition label on this specimen signifies: some 20 received Ad26.COV2.S at low or high dose, single or two shots; a few received placebo; per-sample allocation not given. For vaccine and placebo recipients, repertoires were sequenced using samples collected on day 63 after the first injection. Cohort 1b enrolled about two dozen adults aged 18-55 years at a single site in Boston, USA, between 29 July and 7 August 2020. Ad26.COV2.S was a replication-incompetent adenovirus type 26 vector expressing a prefusion-stabilized SARS-CoV-2 spike protein from the original Wuhan strain. With regard to this clone: Its target antigen remains unknown. No quality values exist for individual bases; no much larger clone is one base distant.

The immunoSEQ Assay was used to sequence TCRbeta CDR3 regions. After extraction, genomic DNA underwent amplification by bias-controlled multiplex PCR, followed by high-throughput sequencing. The authors processed their data as follows. To quantify the absolute abundance of every unique TCRbeta CDR3 region, sequences were collapsed and filtered. T cell fraction was estimated by normalizing TCRbeta template counts to usable DNA, which was measured by amplifying reference genes present in all nucleated cells. Repertoire TCRs were annotated as SARS-CoV-2-specific when V gene, CDR3 amino acid sequence and J gene were exactly matched to a known reactive TCR set. The reference SARS-CoV-2 TCR set came from MIRA and was filtered for enrichment in COVID-19-positive ImmuneCODE repertoires, removing public or cross-reactive TCRs. Using the MIRA antigens, annotated TCRs were further analysed by specific ORF or by position within an ORF. Depth was the summed frequency of annotated unique rearrangements, while breadth was defined as annotated unique rearrangements over total unique productive rearrangements. Two-sided Wilcoxon rank-sum tests were applied when comparing TCR breadth between groups. Here the immuneACCESS table is served through TCRdb, limited to in-frame sequences with V and J called. Missing clones are a known gap in these copies; in checked studies unresolved V genes cover under half, and the rest lacks a known reason. V, J and clone size are taken as reported in that table, and D and trimming were inferred from the DNA itself. The sample includes roughly 680,000 clones, with roughly nine tenths observed a single time. The ten largest clones take up roughly 1.5% of the sample.

The chain uses TRBV19 and TRBJ1-4; the D region possibly corresponds to TRBD1 (5 bases align). Sequences were derived from peripheral blood, sampled in a trial of Ad26.COV2.S vaccine versus placebo. The receptor comes from a person between 18 and 60 years old who received the Ad26.COV2.S COVID-19 vaccine or a placebo. This receptor has the CDR3 CASSIQGKDEKLFF. Read as DNA, the sequence is TGTGCCAGTAGTATTCAGGGAAAGGATGAAAAACTGTTTTTT.